One sample yielded the 6 T cell receptor beta chains listed below, sequenced in a study of T-cell reconstitution after alpha-beta-depleted transplantation in children. A TCRbeta library incorporating unique molecular identifiers was prepared. TCRdb reanalysed the PCR reads using MiXCR and keeps one entry per CDR3 protein. The profile shows around 300,000 distinct CDR3 sequences, 9.5% to 13% of them singletons. Sequencing was performed on PBMCs, taken before TCRalphabeta/CD19-depleted stem cell transplant. Receptor source: a boy less than two years old with acute myeloid leukemia, due to receive a stem cell transplant.

At least ten counts were recorded for this clonotype. The genes are TRBV28 and TRBJ2-3, with unresolved D. V dropped 6 bases and J dropped 2 bases, with 12 bases sitting between them. The CDR3 has 14 amino acids. In germline, CDR1 is MDHEN, CDR2 SYDVKM. This CDR3 is CASRPGTFTDTQYF. CDR3 sequence (DNA): TGTGCCAGCAGACCTGGCACGTTCACAGATACGCAGTATTTT.

With regard to this clonotype: This clone may be a read error of a much larger clone one base away. The chain joins TRBV3-1 to TRBJ1-1; 7 bases are a match to TRBD1. With V trimmed by 4 bases and J by 9 bases, 8 bases remained unmatched. The CDR3 is 13 amino acids. CDR1 LGHDT and CDR2 YNNKEL come from the germline V gene (reference sequence). In DNA, the CDR3 is TGTGCCAGCAGCCCTAAGACAGGGTCCAAAGCTTTCTTT. Translation gives CASSPKTGSKAFF.

This clonotype was seen ten or more times. The chain recombines TRBV5-1 with TRBJ2-7; the match to TRBD1 covers 9 bases. Germline CDR1 SGHRS, CDR2 YFSETQ. With V trimmed by 7 bases and J by 6 bases, 11 bases remained unmatched. The CDR3 loop spans 14 amino acids. DNA of the CDR3: TGCGCCAGCGCCCTGGGACAGGGTCTCATCGAGCAGTACTTC. Protein sequence: CASALGQGLIEQYF.

This clonotype appeared many times. The rearrangement links TRBV29-1 to TRBJ1-2, with D uncertain. CDR3 length: 12 amino acids. The V gene's germline CDR1 is SQVTM and CDR2 ANQGSEA. Trimming pared 3 bases from V and 7 bases from J, leaving 12 bases between. The CDR3, as DNA: TGCAGCGTTGATCGGGTACAGCCTGGCTACACCTTC. Protein product: CSVDRVQPGYTF.

This chain joins TRBV6-1 and TRBJ2-3; D is unresolved. V dropped 2 bases and J dropped 6 bases, with 12 bases sitting between them. Germline-derived CDR1 and CDR2 are MNHNS and SASEGT. The CDR3 is made up of 14 amino acids. The CDR3 DNA reads TGTGCCAGCAGTGAAAAGGCCTCCGGGGATACGCAGTATTTT. Translating gives CASSEKASGDTQYF.

This clonotype has a count of ten or more. The chain combines TRBV9 with TRBJ2-5; 8 bases align to TRBD1. J lost 4 bases, V lost 2 bases, and 4 bases had no gene match. The CDR3 is 14 amino acids. Germline-derived CDR1 and CDR2 are SGDLS and YYNGEE. The CDR3 loop is CASSVRQGRETQYF. CDR3 DNA sequence: TGTGCCAGCAGCGTGAGACAGGGGCGAGAGACCCAGTACTTC.